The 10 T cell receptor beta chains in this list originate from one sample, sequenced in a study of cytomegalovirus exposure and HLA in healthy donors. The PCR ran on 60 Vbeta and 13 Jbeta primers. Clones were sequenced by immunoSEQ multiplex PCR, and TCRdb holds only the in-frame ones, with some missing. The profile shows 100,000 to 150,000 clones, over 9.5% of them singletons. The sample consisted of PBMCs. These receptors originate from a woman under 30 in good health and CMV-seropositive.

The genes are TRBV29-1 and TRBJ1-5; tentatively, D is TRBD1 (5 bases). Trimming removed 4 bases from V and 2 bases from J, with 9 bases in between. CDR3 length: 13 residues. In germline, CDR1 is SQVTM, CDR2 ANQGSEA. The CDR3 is CSVARDRNQPQHF. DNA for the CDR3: TGCAGCGTTGCCAGGGATCGCAATCAGCCCCAGCATTTT.

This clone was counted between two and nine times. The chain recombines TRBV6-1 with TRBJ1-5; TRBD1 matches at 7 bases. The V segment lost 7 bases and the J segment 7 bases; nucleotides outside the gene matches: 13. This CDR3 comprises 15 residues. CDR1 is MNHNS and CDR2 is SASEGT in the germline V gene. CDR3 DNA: TGTGCCAGCACCGACCAGGGGGGAGGAGGACAGCCCCAGCATTTT. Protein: CASTDQGGGGQPQHF.

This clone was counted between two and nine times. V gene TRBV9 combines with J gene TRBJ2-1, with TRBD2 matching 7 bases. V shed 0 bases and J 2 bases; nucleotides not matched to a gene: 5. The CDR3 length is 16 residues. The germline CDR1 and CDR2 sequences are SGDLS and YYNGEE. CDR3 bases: TGTGCCAGCAGCGTAGGGACGGGAGGCCCCTACAATGAGCAGTTCTTC. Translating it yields CASSVGTGGPYNEQFF.

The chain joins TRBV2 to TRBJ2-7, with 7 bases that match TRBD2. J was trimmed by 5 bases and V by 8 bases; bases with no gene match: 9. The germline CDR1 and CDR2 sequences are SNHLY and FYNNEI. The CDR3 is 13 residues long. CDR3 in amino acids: CASVRERRNEQYV. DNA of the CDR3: TGTGCCAGCGTGCGGGAGCGCCGGAACGAGCAGTACGTC.

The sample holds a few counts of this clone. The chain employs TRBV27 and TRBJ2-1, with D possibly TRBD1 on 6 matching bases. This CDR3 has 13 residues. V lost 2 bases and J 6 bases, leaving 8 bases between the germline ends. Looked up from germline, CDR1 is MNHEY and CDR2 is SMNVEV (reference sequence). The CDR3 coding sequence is TGTGCCAGCAGTTTAAGGGGGACCAATGAGCAGTTCTTC. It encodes CASSLRGTNEQFF.

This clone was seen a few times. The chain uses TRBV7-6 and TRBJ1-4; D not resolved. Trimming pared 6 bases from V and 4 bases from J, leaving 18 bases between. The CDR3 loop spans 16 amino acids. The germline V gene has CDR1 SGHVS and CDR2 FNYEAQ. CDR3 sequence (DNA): TGTGCCAGCAGGCAAGGTCTAGGTGGCCTTAATGAAAAACTGTTTTTT. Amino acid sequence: CASRQGLGGLNEKLFF.

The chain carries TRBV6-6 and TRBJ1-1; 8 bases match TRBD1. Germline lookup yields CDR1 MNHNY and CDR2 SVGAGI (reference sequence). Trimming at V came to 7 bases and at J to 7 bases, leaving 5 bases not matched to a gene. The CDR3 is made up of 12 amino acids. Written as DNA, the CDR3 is TGTGCCAGCATCCCTGGACAGGGTGAAGCTTTCTTT. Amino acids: CASIPGQGEAFF.

The CDR3: CASSLLGAETQYF. CDR3 coding DNA: TGTGCCAGCAGCTTGTTGGGGGCAGAGACCCAGTACTTC. V is TRBV7-8 and J is TRBJ2-5; a weak D match, TRBD1 (6 bases). V shed 3 bases and J shed 4 bases, with 9 bases lying between them. The germline V gene has CDR1 SGHVS and CDR2 FQNEAQ. The CDR3 spans 13 residues.

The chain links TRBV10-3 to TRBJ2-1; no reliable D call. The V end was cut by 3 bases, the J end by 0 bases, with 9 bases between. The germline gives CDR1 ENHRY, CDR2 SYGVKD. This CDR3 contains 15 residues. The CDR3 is CAISDTKSSYNEQFF. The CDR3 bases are TGTGCCATCAGTGATACTAAGAGCTCCTACAATGAGCAGTTCTTC.

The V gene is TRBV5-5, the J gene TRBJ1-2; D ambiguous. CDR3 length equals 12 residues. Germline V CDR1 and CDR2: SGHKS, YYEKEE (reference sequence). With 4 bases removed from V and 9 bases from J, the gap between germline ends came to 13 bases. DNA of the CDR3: TGTGCCAGCAGCGCCGTCGACAAAAGCTACACCTTC. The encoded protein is CASSAVDKSYTF.